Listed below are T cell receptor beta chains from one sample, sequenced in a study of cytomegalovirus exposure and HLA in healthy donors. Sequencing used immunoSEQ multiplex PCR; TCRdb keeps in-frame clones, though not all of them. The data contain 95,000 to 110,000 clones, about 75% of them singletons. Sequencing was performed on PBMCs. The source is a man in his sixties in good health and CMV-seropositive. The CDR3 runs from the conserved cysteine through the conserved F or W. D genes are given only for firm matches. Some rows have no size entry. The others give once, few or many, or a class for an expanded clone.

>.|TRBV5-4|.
CASGPGVVETQYF
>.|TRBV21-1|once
CARIAGLAGASYLEQYF
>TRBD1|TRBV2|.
CASSEARGLGEKLFF
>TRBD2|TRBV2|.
CASSEEEREVDTQYF
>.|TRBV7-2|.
CASSARTGFNQPQHF
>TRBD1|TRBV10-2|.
CASGVSGTGGYGYTF
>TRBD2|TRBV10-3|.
CAISPGLAAETQYF
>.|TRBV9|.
CASSVDRIGGYTF
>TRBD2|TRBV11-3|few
CACSSGGTNTGELFF
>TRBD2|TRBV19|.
CASTETSGSYNEQFF
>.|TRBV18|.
CASSPRETQYF
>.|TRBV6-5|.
CASSPTHAPSYEQYF
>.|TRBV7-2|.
CASSLSDSNQPQHF
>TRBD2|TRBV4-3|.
CASSQGITSGGGYEQYF
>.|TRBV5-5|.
CASSRGMTTEAFF
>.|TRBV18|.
CASSPTSINYGYTF
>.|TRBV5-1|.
CASSRNTGGLFF
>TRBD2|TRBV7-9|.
CASSRRLAGPSSSYNEQFF
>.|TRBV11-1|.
CASSSRSYEQYF
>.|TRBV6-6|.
CASSPQGGNQPQHF
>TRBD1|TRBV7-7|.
CASSPNPGDRGQRKQPQHF
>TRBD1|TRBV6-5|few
CASSTRTGRGYEQYF
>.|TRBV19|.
CASSIGAVHYEQYF
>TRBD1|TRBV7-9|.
CASSSQGGNEKLFF
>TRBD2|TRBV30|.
CAWSVLAGAGEQFF
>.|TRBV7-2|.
CASSPRHLSYEQYF
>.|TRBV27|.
CASSTGLQGYTF
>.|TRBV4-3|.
CASSQVRGSYEQYF
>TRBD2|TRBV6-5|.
CASSYVPGGSYEQYF
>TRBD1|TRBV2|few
CASSRGQGMGDTQYF
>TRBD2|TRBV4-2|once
CASSRLPSRGSSSPDTQYF
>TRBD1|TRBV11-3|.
CASSNRDRENEQFF
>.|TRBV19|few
CASSPRRGLDSPLHF
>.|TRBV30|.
CAWSEGAGAIQETQYF
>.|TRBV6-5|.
CASTPRGVSSYEQYF
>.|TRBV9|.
CASSAYQETQYF
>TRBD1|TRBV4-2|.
CASSPLPGGGQGGYTF
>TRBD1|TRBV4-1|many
CASSPPTGRNTEAFF
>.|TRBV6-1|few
CASSELSYGYTF
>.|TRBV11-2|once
CASSPNRAGQETQYF
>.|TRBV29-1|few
CSVVGGQGSAYGYTF
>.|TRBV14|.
CASSQIWGERDTEAFF